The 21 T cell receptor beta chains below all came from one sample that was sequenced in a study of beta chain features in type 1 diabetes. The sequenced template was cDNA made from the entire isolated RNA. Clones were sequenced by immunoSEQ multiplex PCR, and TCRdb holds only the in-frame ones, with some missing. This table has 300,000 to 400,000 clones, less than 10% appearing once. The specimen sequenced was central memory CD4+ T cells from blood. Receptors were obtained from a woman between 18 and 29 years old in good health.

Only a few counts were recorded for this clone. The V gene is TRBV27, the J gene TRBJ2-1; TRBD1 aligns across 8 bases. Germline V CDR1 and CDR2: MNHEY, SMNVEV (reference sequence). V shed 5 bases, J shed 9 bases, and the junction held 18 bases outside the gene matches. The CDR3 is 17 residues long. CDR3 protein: CASSNRQGRGLLREQFF. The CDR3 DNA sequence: TGTGCCAGCAGTAATAGACAGGGGAGAGGGCTACTTCGTGAGCAGTTCTTC.

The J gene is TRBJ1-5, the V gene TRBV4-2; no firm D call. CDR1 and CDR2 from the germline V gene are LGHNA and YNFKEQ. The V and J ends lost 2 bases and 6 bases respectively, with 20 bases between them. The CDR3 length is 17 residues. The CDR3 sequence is CASSQRELGAAGQPQHF. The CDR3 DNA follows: TGTGCCAGCAGCCAAAGGGAGCTTGGAGCCGCAGGTCAGCCCCAGCATTTT.

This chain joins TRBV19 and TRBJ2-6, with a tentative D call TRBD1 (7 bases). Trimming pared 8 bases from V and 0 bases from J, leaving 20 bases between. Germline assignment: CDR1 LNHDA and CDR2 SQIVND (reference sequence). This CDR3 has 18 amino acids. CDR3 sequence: CASRDSPTRDSGANVLTF. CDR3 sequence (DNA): TGTGCCAGTCGGGACAGCCCAACGCGGGACTCTGGGGCCAACGTCCTGACTTTC.

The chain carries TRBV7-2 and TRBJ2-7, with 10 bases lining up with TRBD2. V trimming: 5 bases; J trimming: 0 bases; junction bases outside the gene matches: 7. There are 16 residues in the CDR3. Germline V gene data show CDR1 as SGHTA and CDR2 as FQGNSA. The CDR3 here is CASSRTSGASSYEQYF. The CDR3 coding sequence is TGTGCCAGCAGCCGGACTAGCGGAGCGAGCTCCTACGAGCAGTACTTC.

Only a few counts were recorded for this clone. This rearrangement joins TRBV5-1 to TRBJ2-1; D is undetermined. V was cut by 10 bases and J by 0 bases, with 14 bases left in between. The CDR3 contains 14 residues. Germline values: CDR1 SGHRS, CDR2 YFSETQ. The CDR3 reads CAPKRPDSYNEQFF. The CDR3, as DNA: TGCGCCCCAAAACGGCCGGACTCCTACAATGAGCAGTTCTTC.

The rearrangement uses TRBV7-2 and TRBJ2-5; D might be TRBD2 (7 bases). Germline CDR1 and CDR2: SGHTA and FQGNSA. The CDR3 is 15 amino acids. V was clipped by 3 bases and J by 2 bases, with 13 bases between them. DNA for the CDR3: TGTGCCAGCAGCTTCCGGGGGGCGGGACAAGAGACCCAGTACTTC. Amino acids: CASSFRGAGQETQYF.

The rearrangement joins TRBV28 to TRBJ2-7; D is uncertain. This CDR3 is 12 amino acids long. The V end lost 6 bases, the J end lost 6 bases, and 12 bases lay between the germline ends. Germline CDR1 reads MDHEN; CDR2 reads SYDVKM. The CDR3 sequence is CASRGPAGEQYF. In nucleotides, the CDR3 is TGTGCCAGCAGGGGTCCGGCCGGCGAGCAGTACTTC. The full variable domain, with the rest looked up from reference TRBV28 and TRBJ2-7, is DVKVTQSSRYLVKRTGEKVFLECVQDMDHENMFWYRQDPGLGLRLIYFSYDVKMKEKGDIPEGYSVSREKKERFSLILESASTNQTSMYLCASRGPAGEQYFGPGTRLTVT.

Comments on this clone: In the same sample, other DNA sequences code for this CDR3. The CDR3 loop is CASSPHRGNYGYTF. The CDR3 DNA sequence: TGTGCCAGCAGCCCACATCGGGGCAACTATGGCTACACCTTC. The V call is TRBV14, the J call TRBJ1-2, with D perhaps TRBD1 (5 bases). This CDR3 is built from 14 residues. Germline V gene data show CDR1 as SGHDN and CDR2 as FVKESK. V was cut by 4 bases and J by 2 bases, with 11 bases left in between.

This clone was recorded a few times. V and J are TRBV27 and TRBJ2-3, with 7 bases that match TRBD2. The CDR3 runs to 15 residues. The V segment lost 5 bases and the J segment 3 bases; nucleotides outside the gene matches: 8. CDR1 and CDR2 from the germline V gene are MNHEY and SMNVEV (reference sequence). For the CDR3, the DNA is TGTGCCAGCAGTCCATGGGCTAGCGGAACAGATACGCAGTATTTT. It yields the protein CASSPWASGTDTQYF.

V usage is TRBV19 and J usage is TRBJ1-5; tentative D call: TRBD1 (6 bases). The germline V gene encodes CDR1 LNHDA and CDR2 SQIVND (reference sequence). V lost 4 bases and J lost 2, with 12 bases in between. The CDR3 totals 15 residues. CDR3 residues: CASSTQTGRNQPQHF. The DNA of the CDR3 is TGTGCCAGTAGTACGCAGACAGGACGCAATCAGCCCCAGCATTTT.

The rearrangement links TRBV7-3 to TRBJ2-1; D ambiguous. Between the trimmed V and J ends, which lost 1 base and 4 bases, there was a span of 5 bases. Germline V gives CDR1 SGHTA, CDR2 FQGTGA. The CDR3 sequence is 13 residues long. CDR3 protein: CASSLNRYNEQFF. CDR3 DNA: TGTGCCAGCAGCTTAAACCGTTACAATGAGCAGTTCTTC.

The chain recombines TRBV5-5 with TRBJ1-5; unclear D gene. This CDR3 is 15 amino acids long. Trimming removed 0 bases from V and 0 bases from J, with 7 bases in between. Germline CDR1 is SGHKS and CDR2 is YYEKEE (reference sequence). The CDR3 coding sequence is TGTGCCAGCAGCTTGGTCGGTACTAGCAATCAGCCCCAGCATTTT. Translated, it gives CASSLVGTSNQPQHF.

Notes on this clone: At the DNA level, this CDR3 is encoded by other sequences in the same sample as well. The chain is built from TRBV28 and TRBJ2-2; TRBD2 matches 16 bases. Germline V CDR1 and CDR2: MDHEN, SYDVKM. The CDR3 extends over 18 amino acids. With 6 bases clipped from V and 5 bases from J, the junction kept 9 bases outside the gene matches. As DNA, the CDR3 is TGTGCCAGCAGGAGACCGGGACTAGCGGGAGGGGGGACCGGGGAGCTGTTTTTT. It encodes CASRRPGLAGGGTGELFF.

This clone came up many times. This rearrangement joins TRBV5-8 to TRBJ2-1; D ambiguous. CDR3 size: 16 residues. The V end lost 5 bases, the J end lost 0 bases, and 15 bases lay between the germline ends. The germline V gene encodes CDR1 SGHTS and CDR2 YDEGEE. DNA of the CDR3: TGTGCCAGCAGGGACGAGAGAGGAAGCTCCTACAATGAGCAGTTCTTC. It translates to CASRDERGSSYNEQFF.

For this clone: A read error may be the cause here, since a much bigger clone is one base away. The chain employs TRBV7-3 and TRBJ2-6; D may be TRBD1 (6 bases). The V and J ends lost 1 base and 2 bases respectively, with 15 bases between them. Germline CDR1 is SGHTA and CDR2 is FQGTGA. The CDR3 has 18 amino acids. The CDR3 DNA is TGTGCCAGCAGCTTAAGGGCCCTTGGGGGCGCTGGGGCCAACGTCCTGACTTTC. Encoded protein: CASSLRALGGAGANVLTF.

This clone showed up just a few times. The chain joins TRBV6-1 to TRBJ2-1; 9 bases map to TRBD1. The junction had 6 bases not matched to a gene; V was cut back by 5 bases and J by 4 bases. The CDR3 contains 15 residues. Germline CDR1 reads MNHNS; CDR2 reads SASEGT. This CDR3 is CASSFTGTGYNEQFF. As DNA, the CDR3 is TGTGCCAGCAGTTTCACCGGGACAGGGTACAATGAGCAGTTCTTC.

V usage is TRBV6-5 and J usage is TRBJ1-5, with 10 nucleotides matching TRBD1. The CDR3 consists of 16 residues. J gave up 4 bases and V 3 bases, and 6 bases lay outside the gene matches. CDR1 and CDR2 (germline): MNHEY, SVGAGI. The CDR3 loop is CASSYAGQGQNQPQHF. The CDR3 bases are TGTGCCAGCAGTTATGCGGGACAGGGGCAAAATCAGCCCCAGCATTTT.

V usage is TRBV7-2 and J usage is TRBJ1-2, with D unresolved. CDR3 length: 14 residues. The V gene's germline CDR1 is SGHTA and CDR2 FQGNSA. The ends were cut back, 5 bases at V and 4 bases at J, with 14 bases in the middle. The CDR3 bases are TGTGCCAGCAGCCTGAAGACTGTTACCTATGGCTACACCTTC. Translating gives CASSLKTVTYGYTF.

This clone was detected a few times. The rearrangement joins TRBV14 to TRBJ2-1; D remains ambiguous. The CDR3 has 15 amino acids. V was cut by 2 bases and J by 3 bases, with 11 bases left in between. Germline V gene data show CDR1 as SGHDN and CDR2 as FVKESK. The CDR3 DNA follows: TGTGCCAGCAGCCAACTTAGCCCCGTCTACAATGAGCAGTTCTTC. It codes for CASSQLSPVYNEQFF.

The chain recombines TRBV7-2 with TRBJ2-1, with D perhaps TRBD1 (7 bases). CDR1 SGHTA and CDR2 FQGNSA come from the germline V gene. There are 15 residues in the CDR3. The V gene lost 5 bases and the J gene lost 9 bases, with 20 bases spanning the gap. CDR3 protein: CASSRGGGNAVEQFF. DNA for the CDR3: TGTGCCAGCAGCAGAGGGGGCGGGAACGCGGTTGAGCAGTTCTTC.

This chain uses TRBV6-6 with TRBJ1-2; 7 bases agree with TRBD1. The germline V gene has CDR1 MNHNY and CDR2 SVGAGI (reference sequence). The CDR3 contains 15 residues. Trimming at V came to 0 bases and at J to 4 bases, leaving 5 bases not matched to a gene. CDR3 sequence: CASSYSPTGTYGYTF. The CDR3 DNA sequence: TGTGCCAGCAGTTACTCGCCGACAGGGACCTATGGCTACACCTTC.